This is a list of T cell receptor beta chains from one sample in a study of technical replicates of blood from several donors. Some clones are missing from TCRdb's copy, which holds only in-frame ones; the method was immunoSEQ multiplex PCR. This table holds around 89,000 clones, 85% to 95% found once. The sample comprised T cells isolated from PBMCs. The receptors were gathered from a human donor in good health. The CDR3 runs from the conserved cysteine through the conserved F or W. The order of the fields is D gene, clone size, CDR3 length, V gene, J gene, CDR3 DNA, CDR3 protein. D genes are given only for firm matches. Only part of the rows carry a size: once, few, many, or a class if the clone is expanded.

d_call: -; clone_size: -; cdr3_length: 15; v_call: TRBV14; j_call: TRBJ1-1; cdr3_nt: TGTGCCAGCAGCCAAGTTGCAGGGTTCTACACTGAAGCTTTCTTT; cdr3_aa: CASSQVAGFYTEAFF
d_call: -; clone_size: -; cdr3_length: 12; v_call: TRBV4-1; j_call: TRBJ2-1; cdr3_nt: TGCGCCAGCAGCGAGCTAGCTTATGAGCAGTTCTTC; cdr3_aa: CASSELAYEQFF
d_call: TRBD1; clone_size: -; cdr3_length: 16; v_call: TRBV9; j_call: TRBJ2-3; cdr3_nt: TGTGCCAGCAGCCCGCGACAGGGGGCTGGCACAGATACGCAGTATTTT; cdr3_aa: CASSPRQGAGTDTQYF
d_call: -; clone_size: -; cdr3_length: 16; v_call: TRBV27; j_call: TRBJ2-2; cdr3_nt: TGTGCCAGCAGTTTTTACGGCGGGTTCAACACCGGGGAGCTGTTTTTT; cdr3_aa: CASSFYGGFNTGELFF
d_call: -; clone_size: -; cdr3_length: 13; v_call: TRBV15; j_call: TRBJ1-4; cdr3_nt: TGTGCCACCAGCAGACGTGGAGCAGAAAAACTGTTTTTT; cdr3_aa: CATSRRGAEKLFF
d_call: TRBD1; clone_size: -; cdr3_length: 15; v_call: TRBV23-1; j_call: TRBJ1-2; cdr3_nt: TGCGCCAGCAGTCAGAAATTACAGGGGGCCGGGGGCTACACCTTC; cdr3_aa: CASSQKLQGAGGYTF
d_call: -; clone_size: -; cdr3_length: 15; v_call: TRBV5-4; j_call: TRBJ1-3; cdr3_nt: TGTGCCAGCAGCTTCTCAGTAAGCTCTGGAAACACCATATATTTT; cdr3_aa: CASSFSVSSGNTIYF
d_call: TRBD1; clone_size: -; cdr3_length: 17; v_call: TRBV9; j_call: TRBJ2-2; cdr3_nt: TGTGCCAGCAGCGTAGTTCTGGGACAGCCGAACACCGGGGAGCTGTTTTTT; cdr3_aa: CASSVVLGQPNTGELFF
d_call: TRBD1; clone_size: few; cdr3_length: 13; v_call: TRBV15; j_call: TRBJ1-4; cdr3_nt: TGTGCCACCACCCGAGGGACAGGAGAAAAACTGTTTTTT; cdr3_aa: CATTRGTGEKLFF
d_call: -; clone_size: -; cdr3_length: 13; v_call: TRBV6-5; j_call: TRBJ2-5; cdr3_nt: TGTGCCAGCAGTTCTCAGGTGCAAGAGACCCAGTACTTC; cdr3_aa: CASSSQVQETQYF
d_call: -; clone_size: -; cdr3_length: 15; v_call: TRBV5-8; j_call: TRBJ1-1; cdr3_nt: TGTGCCAGCAGCTTCCGTGGGGGGGTGAACACTGAAGCTTTCTTT; cdr3_aa: CASSFRGGVNTEAFF
d_call: TRBD2; clone_size: -; cdr3_length: 18; v_call: TRBV30; j_call: TRBJ2-5; cdr3_nt: TGTGCCTGGGCACCGGGACTAGCGGGGGGGCCGGGGATGGAGACCCAGTACTTC; cdr3_aa: CAWAPGLAGGPGMETQYF
d_call: TRBD2; clone_size: -; cdr3_length: 17; v_call: TRBV4-1; j_call: TRBJ2-5; cdr3_nt: TGCGCCAGCAGCCAAGGACTTAGCGGGGCGAACCAAGAGACCCAGTACTTC; cdr3_aa: CASSQGLSGANQETQYF
d_call: -; clone_size: -; cdr3_length: 19; v_call: TRBV19; j_call: TRBJ2-3; cdr3_nt: TGTGCCAGTAGTACTTTCGGGGGAGTAGGGCGGGATTCGACAGATACGCAGTATTTT; cdr3_aa: CASSTFGGVGRDSTDTQYF
d_call: TRBD1; clone_size: -; cdr3_length: 12; v_call: TRBV6-5; j_call: TRBJ2-7; cdr3_nt: TGTGCCAGCAGCGCACAGGGGTACGAGCAGTACTTC; cdr3_aa: CASSAQGYEQYF
d_call: TRBD1; clone_size: few; cdr3_length: 16; v_call: TRBV5-4; j_call: TRBJ1-1; cdr3_nt: TGTGCCAGCAGCTCTGACAGGGCGGGTCTGAGCACTGAAGCTTTCTTT; cdr3_aa: CASSSDRAGLSTEAFF
d_call: -; clone_size: once; cdr3_length: 14; v_call: TRBV19; j_call: TRBJ1-2; cdr3_nt: TGTGCCAGTAGTGACGGAGGAGGTATGGGCGGCTACACCTTC; cdr3_aa: CASSDGGGMGGYTF
d_call: TRBD2; clone_size: -; cdr3_length: 17; v_call: TRBV27; j_call: TRBJ2-1; cdr3_nt: TGTGCCAGCAGTTTTACGGGGGGGTCCCTCTTGTTGAATGAGCAGTTCTTC; cdr3_aa: CASSFTGGSLLLNEQFF
d_call: -; clone_size: -; cdr3_length: 11; v_call: TRBV20-1; j_call: TRBJ2-1; cdr3_nt: TGCAGTGAGGGGCGGTACAATGAGCAGTTCTTC; cdr3_aa: CSEGRYNEQFF